This T cell receptor beta chain was profiled in a study of T cell responses to AZD1222 COVID-19 vaccine. General observations from the study: It was only after the peak T cell response that any repertoires were sampled. Clonal diversity was possibly underestimated, and white British individuals and females predominated among donors.

V lost 2 bases to trimming and J lost 0 bases, with 8 bases between them. Germline CDR1 is SGHTA and CDR2 is FQGTGA. The CDR3 loop spans 14 amino acids. Sequencing used immunoSEQ multiplex PCR; TCRdb keeps in-frame clones, though not all of them. This sample has fewer than 85,000 clones, with around nine tenths found just once. A remark on this clone: Its matching antigen is unknown.

The analysis combined second doses at about 4 or about 12 weeks. This specimen consisted of peripheral blood, obtained 28 days after the second AZD1222 dose. The TCR comes from an adult who received the AZD1222 COVID-19 vaccine. The V call is TRBV7-3, the J call TRBJ2-7; the D gene is possibly TRBD1 (5 bases). Here the CDR3 reads CASSLGQHSYEQYF. In DNA, the CDR3 is TGTGCCAGCAGCTTAGGACAACACTCCTACGAGCAGTACTTC.